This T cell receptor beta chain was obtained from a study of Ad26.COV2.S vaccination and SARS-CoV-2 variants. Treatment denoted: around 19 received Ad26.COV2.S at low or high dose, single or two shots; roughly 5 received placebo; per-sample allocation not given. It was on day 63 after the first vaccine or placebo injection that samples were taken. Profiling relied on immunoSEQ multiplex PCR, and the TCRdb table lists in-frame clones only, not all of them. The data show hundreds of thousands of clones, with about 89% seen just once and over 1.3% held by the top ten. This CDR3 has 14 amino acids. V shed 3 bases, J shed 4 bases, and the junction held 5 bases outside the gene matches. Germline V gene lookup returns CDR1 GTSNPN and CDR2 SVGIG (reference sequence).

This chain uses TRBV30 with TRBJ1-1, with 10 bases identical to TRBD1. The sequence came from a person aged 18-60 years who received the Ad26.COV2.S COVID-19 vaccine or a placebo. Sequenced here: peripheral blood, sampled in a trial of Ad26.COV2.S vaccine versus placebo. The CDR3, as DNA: TGTGCCTGGAGGGTGGGACAGGGGCGCACTGAAGCTTTCTTT. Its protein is CAWRVGQGRTEAFF. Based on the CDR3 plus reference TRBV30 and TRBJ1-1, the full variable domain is SQTIHQWPATLVQPVGSPLSLECTVEGTSNPNLYWYRQAAGRGLQLLFYSVGIGQISSEVPQNLSASRPQDRQFILSSKKLLLSDSGFYLCAWRVGQGRTEAFFGQGTRLTVV.